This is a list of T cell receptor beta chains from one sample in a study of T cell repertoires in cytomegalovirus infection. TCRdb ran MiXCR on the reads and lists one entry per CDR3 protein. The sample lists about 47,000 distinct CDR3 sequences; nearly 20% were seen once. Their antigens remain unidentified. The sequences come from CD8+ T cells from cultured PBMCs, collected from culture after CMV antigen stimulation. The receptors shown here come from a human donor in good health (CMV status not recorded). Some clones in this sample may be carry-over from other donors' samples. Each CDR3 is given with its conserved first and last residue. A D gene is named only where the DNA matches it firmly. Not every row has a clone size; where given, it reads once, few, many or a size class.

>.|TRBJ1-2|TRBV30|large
CAWSTTGNYGYTF
TGTGCCTGGAGTACCACAGGGAACTATGGCTACACCTTC
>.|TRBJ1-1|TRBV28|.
CAGRGGAGAFF
TGTGCCGGACGTGGGGGCGCCGGAGCTTTCTTT
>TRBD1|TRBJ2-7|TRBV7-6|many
CASSRRQGPSYEQYF
TGTGCCAGCAGCCGCCGACAGGGACCTTCCTACGAGCAGTACTTC
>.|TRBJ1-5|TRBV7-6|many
CASSLGRGQPQHF
TGTGCCAGCAGCTTAGGAAGGGGCCAGCCCCAGCATTTT
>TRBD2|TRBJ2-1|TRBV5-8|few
CASSSSGITYNEQFF
TGTGCCAGCAGCTCCAGCGGGATTACCTACAATGAGCAGTTCTTC
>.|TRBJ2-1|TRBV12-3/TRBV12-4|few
CASSSGSQQPNNEQFF
TGTGCCAGCAGTTCCGGGTCCCAACAACCAAACAATGAGCAGTTCTTC
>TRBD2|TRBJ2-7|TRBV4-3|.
CASSPGTSGILYEQYF
TGCGCCAGCAGCCCCGGGACTAGCGGGATCCTCTACGAGCAGTACTTC
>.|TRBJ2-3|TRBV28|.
CASSPSVTDTQYF
TGTGCCAGCAGCCCGTCGGTCACAGATACGCAGTATTTT
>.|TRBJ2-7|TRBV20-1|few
CSARGDDSYEQYF
TGCAGTGCTAGAGGGGACGACTCCTACGAGCAGTACTTC
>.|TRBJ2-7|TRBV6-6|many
CASSYSAMDSTYEQYF
TGTGCCAGCAGTTACTCCGCGATGGACAGCACCTACGAGCAGTACTTC
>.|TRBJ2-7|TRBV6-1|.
CASSENWAGVDEQYF
TGTGCCAGCAGTGAAAATTGGGCAGGGGTCGACGAGCAGTACTTC
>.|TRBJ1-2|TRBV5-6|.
CASSLGTGANYGYTF
TGTGCCAGCAGCTTGGGTACAGGAGCTAACTATGGCTACACCTTC
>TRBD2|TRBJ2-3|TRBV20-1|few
CSARVVRLAGIGGTDTQYF
TGCAGTGCTAGAGTGGTCCGTCTAGCGGGGATCGGTGGAACAGATACGCAGTATTTT
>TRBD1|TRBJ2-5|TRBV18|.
CASSPGTGSETQYF
TGTGCCAGCTCACCCGGGACAGGGTCGGAGACCCAGTACTTC
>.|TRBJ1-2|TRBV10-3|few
CAIGGRGPSGYTF
TGTGCCATCGGGGGGCGCGGGCCTAGTGGCTACACCTTC
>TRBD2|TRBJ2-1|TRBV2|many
CASSSTSGTSGRLEQFF
TGTGCCAGCAGCTCAACCTCCGGGACTAGCGGGAGGCTGGAGCAGTTCTTC
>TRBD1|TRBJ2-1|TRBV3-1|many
CASSPGTGGFYNEQFF
TGTGCCAGCAGCCCCGGGACAGGGGGCTTCTACAATGAGCAGTTCTTC
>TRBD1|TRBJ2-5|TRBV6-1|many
CASSEGRGHETQYF
TGTGCCAGCAGTGAGGGCAGGGGGCATGAGACCCAGTACTTC
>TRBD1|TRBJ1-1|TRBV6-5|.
CASRTGGLNTEAFF
TGTGCCAGCAGGACAGGGGGGCTGAACACTGAAGCTTTCTTT
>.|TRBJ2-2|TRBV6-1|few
CASNGGELFF
TGTGCCAGTAACGGCGGGGAGCTGTTTTTT
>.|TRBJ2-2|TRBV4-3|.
CASRAGRIGELFF
TGCGCCAGCAGGGCCGGGCGTATCGGGGAGCTGTTTTTT
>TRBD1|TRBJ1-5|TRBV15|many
CATKHTRTGVGQPQHF
TGTGCCACCAAACACACCCGGACAGGGGTCGGTCAGCCCCAGCATTTT
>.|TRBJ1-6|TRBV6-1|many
CASQRGSDSPLHF
TGTGCCAGCCAAAGGGGCTCTGATTCACCCCTCCACTTT
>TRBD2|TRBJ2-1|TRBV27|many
CASSLRGLASSYNEQFF
TGTGCCAGCAGTTTGAGGGGACTAGCGAGCTCCTACAATGAGCAGTTCTTC
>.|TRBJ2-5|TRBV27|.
CASSPGSQETQYF
TGTGCCAGCAGTCCGGGCTCCCAAGAGACCCAGTACTTC
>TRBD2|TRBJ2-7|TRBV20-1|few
CSARDGLRGLTYEQYF
TGCAGTGCTAGAGATGGATTGCGGGGGTTAACCTACGAGCAGTACTTC
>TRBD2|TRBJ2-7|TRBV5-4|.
CASSLDDGGAHYEQYF
TGTGCCAGCAGCTTGGATGACGGGGGGGCCCACTACGAGCAGTACTTC
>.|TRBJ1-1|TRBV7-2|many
CASSLSIVEDAFF
TGTGCCAGCAGCTTAAGTATTGTGGAGGATGCTTTCTTT
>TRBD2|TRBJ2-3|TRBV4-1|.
CVSSQVTGGSTDTQYF
TGTGTCAGCAGCCAAGTCACGGGGGGTAGCACAGATACGCAGTATTTT
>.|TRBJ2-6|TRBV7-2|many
CASSLVGQGSGANVLTF
TGTGCCAGCAGCTTAGTAGGTCAGGGCTCTGGGGCCAACGTCCTGACTTTC
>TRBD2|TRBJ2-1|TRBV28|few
CASSLPRDYSYNEQFF
TGTGCCAGCAGTTTACCCCGGGACTACTCCTACAATGAGCAGTTCTTC
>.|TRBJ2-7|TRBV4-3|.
CASSQDWEGNYEQYF
TGCGCCAGCAGCCAAGATTGGGAAGGGAACTACGAGCAGTACTTC
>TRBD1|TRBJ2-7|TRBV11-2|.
CASSLAGQGYEQYF
TGTGCCAGCAGCTTAGCCGGACAGGGCTACGAGCAGTACTTC
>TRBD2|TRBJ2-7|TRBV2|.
CASSESNLAGGLYEQYF
TGTGCCAGCAGTGAATCGAATTTAGCGGGGGGGCTCTACGAGCAGTACTTC
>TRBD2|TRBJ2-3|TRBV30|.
CAWSHGTSGVSGDTQYF
TGTGCCTGGAGTCACGGGACTAGCGGGGTTTCTGGAGATACGCAGTATTTT
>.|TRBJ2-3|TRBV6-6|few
CASSYSSRVDATDTQYF
TGTGCCAGCAGTTACTCTTCCAGGGTCGATGCGACAGATACGCAGTATTTT
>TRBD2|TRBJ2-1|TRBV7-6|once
CASSLSTGTRGYNEQFF
TGTGCCAGCAGCCTATCAACCGGGACTAGGGGCTACAATGAGCAGTTCTTC
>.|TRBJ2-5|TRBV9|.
CASSPEGGGAETQHF
TGTGCCAGCAGCCCAGAGGGAGGTGGAGCAGAGACCCAGCACTTC
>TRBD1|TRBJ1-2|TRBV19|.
CASSDRQGSAYGYTF
TGTGCCAGTAGTGACAGACAGGGTAGTGCCTATGGCTACACCTTC
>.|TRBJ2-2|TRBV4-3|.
CASSQGSKTGELFF
TGCGCCAGCAGCCAAGGTTCTAAGACCGGGGAGCTGTTTTTT
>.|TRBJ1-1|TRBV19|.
CASSSGMNTEAFF
TGTGCCAGTAGTTCCGGAATGAACACTGAAGCTTTCTTT
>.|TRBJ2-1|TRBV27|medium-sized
CASSLNSGKNNEQFF
TGTGCCAGCAGTTTAAACTCGGGTAAGAACAATGAGCAGTTCTTC
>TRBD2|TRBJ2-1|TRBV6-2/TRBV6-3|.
CASSYSGLAGWNEQFF
TGTGCCAGCAGTTACTCTGGACTAGCGGGTTGGAATGAGCAGTTCTTC
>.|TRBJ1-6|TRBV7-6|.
CASSLASFNSPLHF
TGTGCCAGCAGCTTGGCGAGTTTTAATTCACCCCTCCACTTT
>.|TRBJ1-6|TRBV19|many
CASSIGSGSPLHF
TGTGCCAGTAGTATTGGTTCTGGTTCACCCCTCCACTTT
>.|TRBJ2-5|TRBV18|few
CASSHPSGQIFTQETQYF
TGTGCCAGCTCACACCCGAGCGGACAGATCTTTACCCAAGAGACCCAGTACTTC
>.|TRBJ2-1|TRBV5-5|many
CASSLYGDTYNEQFF
TGTGCCAGCAGCTTGTACGGGGACACCTACAATGAGCAGTTCTTC